Detailed here is one T cell receptor beta chain. The data belong to a study of blood T cell repertoires in COVID-19. This CDR3 spans 14 amino acids. Trimming pared 2 bases from V and 6 bases from J, leaving 15 bases between. The germline V gene has CDR1 SGHDT and CDR2 YYEEEE. Data came from immunoSEQ multiplex PCR; TCRdb stores just in-frame clones and leaves some out. Among fewer than 200,000 clones listed, about 85% were seen once. The chain combines TRBV5-6 with TRBJ2-7; D call uncertain. Sequencing was performed on peripheral blood. The receptor's source is a middle-aged man with acute or convalescent COVID-19. In DNA form, the CDR3 reads TGTGCCAGCAGCTTCCTGAGAAGTTTGAGCGAGCAGTACTTC. It yields the protein CASSFLRSLSEQYF.